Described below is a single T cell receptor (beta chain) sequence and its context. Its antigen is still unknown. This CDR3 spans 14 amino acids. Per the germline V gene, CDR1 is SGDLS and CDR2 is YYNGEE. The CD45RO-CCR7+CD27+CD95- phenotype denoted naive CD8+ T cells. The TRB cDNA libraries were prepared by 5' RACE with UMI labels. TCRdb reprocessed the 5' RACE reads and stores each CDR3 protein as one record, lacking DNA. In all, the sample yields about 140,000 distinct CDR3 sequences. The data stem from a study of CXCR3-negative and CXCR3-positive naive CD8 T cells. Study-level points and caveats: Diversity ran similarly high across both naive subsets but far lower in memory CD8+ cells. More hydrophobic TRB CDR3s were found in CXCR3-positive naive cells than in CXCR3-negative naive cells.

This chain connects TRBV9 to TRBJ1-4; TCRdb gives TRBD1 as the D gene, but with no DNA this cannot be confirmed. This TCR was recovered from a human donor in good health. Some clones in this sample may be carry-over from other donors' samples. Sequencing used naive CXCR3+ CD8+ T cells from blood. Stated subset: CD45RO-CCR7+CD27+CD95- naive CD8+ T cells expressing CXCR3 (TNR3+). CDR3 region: CASSAGQGPIELFF.